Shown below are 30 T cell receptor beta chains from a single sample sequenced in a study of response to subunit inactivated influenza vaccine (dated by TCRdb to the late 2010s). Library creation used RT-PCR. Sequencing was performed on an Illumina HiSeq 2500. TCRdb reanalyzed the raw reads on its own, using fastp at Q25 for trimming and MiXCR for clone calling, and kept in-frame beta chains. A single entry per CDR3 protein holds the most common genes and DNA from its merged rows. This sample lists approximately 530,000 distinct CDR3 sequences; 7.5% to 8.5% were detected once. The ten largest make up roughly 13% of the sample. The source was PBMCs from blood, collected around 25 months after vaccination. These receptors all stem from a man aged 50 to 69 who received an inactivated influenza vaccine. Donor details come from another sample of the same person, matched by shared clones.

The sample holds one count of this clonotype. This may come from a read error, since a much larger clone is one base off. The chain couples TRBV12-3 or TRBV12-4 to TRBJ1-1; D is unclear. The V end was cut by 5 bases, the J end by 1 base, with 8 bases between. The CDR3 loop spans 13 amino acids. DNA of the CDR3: TGTGCCAGCAGTCTCCCGGAGAACACTGAAGCTTTCTTT. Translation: CASSLPENTEAFF.

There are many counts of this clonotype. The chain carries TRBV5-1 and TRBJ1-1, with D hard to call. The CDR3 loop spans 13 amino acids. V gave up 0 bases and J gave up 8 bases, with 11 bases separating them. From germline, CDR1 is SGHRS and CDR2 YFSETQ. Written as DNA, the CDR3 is TGCGCCAGCAGCTTGGGTAGCGGAGGGGAAGCTTTCTTT. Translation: CASSLGSGGEAFF.

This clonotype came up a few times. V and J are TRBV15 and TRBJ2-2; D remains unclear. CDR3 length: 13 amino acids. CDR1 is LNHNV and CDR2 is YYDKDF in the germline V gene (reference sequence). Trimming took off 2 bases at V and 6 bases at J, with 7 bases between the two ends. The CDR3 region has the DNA TGTGCCACCAGCAGAACTGACCCCGGGGAGCTGTTTTTT. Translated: CATSRTDPGELFF.

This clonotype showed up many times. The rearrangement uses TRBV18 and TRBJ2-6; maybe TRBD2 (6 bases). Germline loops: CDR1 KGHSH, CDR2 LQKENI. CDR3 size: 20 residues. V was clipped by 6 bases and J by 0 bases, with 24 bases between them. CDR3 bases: TGTGCCAGCTCTCTGACTAATCCGGGACGGGGGAGCTCTGGGGCCAACGTCCTGACTTTC. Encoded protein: CASSLTNPGRGSSGANVLTF.

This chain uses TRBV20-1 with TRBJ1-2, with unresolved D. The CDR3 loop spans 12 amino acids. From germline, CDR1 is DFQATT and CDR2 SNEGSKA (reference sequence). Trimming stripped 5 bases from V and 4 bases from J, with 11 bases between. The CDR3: CSAPGRFYGYTF. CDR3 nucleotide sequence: TGCAGTGCTCCCGGACGGTTCTATGGCTACACCTTC.

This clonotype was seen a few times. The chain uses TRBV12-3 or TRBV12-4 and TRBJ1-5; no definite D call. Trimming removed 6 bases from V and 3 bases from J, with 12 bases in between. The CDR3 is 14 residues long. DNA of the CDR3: TGTGCCAGCAGCTCGTCCAGCCACAATCAGCCCCAGCATTTT. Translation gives CASSSSSHNQPQHF.

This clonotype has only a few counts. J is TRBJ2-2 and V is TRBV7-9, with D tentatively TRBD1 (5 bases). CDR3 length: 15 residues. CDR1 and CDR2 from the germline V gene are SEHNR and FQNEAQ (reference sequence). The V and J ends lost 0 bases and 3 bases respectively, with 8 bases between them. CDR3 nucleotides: TGTGCCAGCAGCTTAGCTACAGGTCACACCGGGGAGCTGTTTTTT. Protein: CASSLATGHTGELFF.

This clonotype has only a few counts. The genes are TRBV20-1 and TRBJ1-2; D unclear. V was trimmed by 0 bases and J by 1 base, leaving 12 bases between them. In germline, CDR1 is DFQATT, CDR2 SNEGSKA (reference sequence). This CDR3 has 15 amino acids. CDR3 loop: CSARDRWRNNYGYTF. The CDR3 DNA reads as TGCAGTGCTAGAGATCGGTGGAGGAATAACTATGGCTACACCTTC.

CDR3 bases: TGCGCCAGCAGCCAAGGTGGCAGGGCCCTCTACAATGAGCAGTTCTTC. Its protein product is CASSQGGRALYNEQFF. The chain carries TRBV4-1 and TRBJ2-1; TRBD1 might be the D (5 bases). The CDR3 runs to 16 residues. Deletions cut 1 base from V and 3 bases from J, with 13 bases between. The germline V gene encodes CDR1 MGHRA and CDR2 YSYEKL.

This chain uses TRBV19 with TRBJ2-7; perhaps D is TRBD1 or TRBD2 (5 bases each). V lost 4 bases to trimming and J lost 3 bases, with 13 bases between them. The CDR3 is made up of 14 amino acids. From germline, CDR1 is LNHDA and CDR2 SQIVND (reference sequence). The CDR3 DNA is TGTGCCAGTAGTAAAACCGGGGCCAGCTACGAGCAGTACTTC. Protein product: CASSKTGASYEQYF.

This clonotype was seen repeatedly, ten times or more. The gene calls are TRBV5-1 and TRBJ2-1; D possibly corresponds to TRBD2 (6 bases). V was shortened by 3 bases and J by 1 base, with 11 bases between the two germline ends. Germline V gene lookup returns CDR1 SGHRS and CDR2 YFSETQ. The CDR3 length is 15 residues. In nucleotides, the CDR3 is TGCGCCAGCAGCTCCGCTAGCGTTTCCTACAATGAGCAGTTCTTC. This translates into CASSSASVSYNEQFF. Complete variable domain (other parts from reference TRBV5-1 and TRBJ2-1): KAGVTQTPRYLIKTRGQQVTLSCSPISGHRSVSWYQQTPGQGLQFLFEYFSETQRNKGNFPGRFSGRQFSNSRSEMNVSTLELGDSALYLCASSSASVSYNEQFFGPGTRLTVL.

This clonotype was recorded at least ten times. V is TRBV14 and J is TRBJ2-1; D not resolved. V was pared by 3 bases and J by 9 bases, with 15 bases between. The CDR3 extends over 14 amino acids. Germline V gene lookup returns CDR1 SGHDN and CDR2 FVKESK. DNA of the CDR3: TGTGCCAGCAGCCACCTTAGGGCCCTGTCTGAGCAGTTCTTC. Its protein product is CASSHLRALSEQFF.

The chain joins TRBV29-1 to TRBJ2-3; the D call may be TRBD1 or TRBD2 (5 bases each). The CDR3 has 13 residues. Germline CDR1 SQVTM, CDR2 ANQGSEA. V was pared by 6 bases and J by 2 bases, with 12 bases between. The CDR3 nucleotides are TGCAGCGTGCACCGGGGCACCACAGATACGCAGTATTTT. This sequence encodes CSVHRGTTDTQYF.

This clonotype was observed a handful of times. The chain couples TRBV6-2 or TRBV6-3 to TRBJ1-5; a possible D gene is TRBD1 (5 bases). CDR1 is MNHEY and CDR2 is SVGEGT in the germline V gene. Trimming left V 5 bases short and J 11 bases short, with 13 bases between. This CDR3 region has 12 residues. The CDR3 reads CASSEGQGSQHF. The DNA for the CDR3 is TGTGCCAGCAGTGAGGGGCAGGGCTCCCAGCATTTT.

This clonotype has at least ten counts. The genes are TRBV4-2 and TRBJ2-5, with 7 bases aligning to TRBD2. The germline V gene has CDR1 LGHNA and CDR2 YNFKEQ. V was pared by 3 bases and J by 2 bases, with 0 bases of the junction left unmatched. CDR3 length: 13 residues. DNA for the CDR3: TGTGCCAGCAGCCAGGGAGGGCAAGAGACCCAGTACTTC. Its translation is CASSQGGQETQYF.

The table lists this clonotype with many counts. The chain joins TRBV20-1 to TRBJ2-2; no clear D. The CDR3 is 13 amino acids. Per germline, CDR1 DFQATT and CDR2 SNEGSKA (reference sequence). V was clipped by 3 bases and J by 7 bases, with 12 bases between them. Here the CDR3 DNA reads TGCAGTGCTAGTAGTTCTTCGAACGGGGAGCTGTTTTTT. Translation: CSASSSSNGELFF.

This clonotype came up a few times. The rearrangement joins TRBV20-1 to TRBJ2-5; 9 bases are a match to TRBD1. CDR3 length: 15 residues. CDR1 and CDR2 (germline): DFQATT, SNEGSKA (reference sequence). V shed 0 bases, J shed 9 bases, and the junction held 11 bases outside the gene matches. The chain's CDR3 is CSARDRDREYWAQYF. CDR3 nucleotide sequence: TGCAGTGCTAGAGATAGGGACAGGGAATATTGGGCCCAGTACTTC.

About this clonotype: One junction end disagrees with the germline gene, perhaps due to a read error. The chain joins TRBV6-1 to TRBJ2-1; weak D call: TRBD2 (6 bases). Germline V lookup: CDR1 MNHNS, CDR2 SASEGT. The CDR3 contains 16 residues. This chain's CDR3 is CGSSRDWPSSYNEQFF. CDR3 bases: TGTGGCAGCAGCCGGGACTGGCCGAGCTCCTACAATGAGCAGTTCTTC.

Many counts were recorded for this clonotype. The CDR3 DNA reads TGCGCCAGCAGCTTGGATACAGGAGGGGTGAATGAGCAGTTCTTC. Protein: CASSLDTGGVNEQFF. The rearrangement joins TRBV5-1 to TRBJ2-1, with D perhaps matching TRBD2 (6 bases). Germline V gene lookup returns CDR1 SGHRS and CDR2 YFSETQ. This CDR3 region has 15 residues. Deletions cut 0 bases from V and 7 bases from J, with 14 bases between.

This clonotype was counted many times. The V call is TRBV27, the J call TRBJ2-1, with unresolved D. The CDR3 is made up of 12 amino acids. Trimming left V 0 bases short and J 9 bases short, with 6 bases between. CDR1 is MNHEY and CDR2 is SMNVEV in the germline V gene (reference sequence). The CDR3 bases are TGTGCCAGCAGTTTATCCCCCCCTGAGCAGTTCTTC. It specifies CASSLSPPEQFF.

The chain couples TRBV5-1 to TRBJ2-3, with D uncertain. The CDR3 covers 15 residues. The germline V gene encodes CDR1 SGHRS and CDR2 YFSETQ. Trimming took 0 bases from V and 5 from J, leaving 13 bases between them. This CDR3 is CASSLEQSLGDTQYF. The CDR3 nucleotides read TGCGCCAGCAGCTTGGAACAGAGCCTGGGAGATACGCAGTATTTT.

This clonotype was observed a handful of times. CDR3 in DNA: TGTGCCAGCAGATGGGGGCAAGGGGAGACCCAGTACTTC. Protein product: CASRWGQGETQYF. The gene calls are TRBV6-2 or TRBV6-3 and TRBJ2-5; possibly TRBD1 for D (6 bases). Germline CDR1 reads MNHEY; CDR2 reads SVGEGT. The V gene lost 6 bases and the J gene lost 5 bases, with 13 bases spanning the gap. The CDR3 extends over 13 amino acids.

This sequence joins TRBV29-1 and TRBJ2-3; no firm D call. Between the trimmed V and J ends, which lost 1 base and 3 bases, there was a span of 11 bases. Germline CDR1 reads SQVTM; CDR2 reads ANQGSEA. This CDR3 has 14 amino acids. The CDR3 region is CSVEGISRTDTQYF. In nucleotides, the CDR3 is TGCAGCGTTGAAGGGATTAGCCGTACAGATACGCAGTATTTT.

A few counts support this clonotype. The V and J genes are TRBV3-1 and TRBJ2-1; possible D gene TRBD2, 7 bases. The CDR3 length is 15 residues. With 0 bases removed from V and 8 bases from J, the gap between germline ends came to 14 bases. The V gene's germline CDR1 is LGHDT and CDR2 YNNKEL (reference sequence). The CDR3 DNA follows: TGTGCCAGCAGCCAAGAATGGCGGGGGCGGGATGAGCAGTTCTTC. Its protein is CASSQEWRGRDEQFF.

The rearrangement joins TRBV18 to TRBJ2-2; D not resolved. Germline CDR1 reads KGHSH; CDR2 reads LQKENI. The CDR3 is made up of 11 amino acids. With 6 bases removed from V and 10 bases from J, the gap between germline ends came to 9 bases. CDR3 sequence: CASSLIEELFF. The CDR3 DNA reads TGTGCCAGCTCCCTAATTGAGGAGCTGTTTTTT.

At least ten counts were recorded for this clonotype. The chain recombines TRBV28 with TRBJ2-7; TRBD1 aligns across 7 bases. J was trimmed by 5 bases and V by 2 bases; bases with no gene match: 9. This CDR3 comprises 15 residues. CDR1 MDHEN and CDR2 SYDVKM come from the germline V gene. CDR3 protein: CASSLLGGAFNEQYF. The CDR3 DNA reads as TGTGCCAGCAGTTTACTAGGGGGCGCATTTAACGAGCAGTACTTC. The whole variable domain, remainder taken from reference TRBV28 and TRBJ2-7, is DVKVTQSSRYLVKRTGEKVFLECVQDMDHENMFWYRQDPGLGLRLIYFSYDVKMKEKGDIPEGYSVSREKKERFSLILESASTNQTSMYLCASSLLGGAFNEQYFGPGTRLTVT.

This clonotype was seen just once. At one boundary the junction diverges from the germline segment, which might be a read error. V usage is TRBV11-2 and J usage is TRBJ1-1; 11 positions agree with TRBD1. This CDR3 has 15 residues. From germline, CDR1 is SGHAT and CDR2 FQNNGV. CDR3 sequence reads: CVSSLDRGTGGEAFF. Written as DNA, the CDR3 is TGTGTCAGCAGCTTAGATCGCGGGACAGGGGGGGAAGCTTTCTTT.

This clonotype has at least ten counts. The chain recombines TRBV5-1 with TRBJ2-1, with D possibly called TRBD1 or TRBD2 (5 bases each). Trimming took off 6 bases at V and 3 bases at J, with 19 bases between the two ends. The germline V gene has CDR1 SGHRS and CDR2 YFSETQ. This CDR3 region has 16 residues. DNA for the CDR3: TGCGCCAGCACAACGGGGCACTCTGGTGGCTACAATGAGCAGTTCTTC. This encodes CASTTGHSGGYNEQFF.

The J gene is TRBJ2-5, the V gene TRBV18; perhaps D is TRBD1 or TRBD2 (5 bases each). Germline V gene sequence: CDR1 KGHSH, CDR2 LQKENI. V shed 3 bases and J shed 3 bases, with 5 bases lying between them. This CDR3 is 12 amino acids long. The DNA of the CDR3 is TGTGCCAGCTCACCGGGGGAAGAGACCCAGTACTTC. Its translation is CASSPGEETQYF.

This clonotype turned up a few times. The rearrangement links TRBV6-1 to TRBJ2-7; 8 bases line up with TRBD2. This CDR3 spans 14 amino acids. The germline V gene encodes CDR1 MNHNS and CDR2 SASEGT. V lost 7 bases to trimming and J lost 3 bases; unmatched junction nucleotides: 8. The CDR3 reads CASTRRRGDYEQYF. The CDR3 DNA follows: TGTGCCAGCACTCGGAGGCGGGGGGACTACGAGCAGTACTTC.